This T cell receptor beta chain was profiled in a study of cytomegalovirus exposure and HLA in healthy donors. Background on the study: An analysis done earlier identified 117 million unique TCR beta sequences from about 180 million T cells. Study conclusions and caveats: In a later analysis, TCR association rates varied by HLA locus: DRB1 most, HLA-C fewest. The classifier reportedly diagnosed cytomegalovirus status with high specificity and sensitivity.

To note about this clone: Its antigen is not known.

Germline loops: CDR1 SQVTM, CDR2 ANQGSEA. The CDR3 loop spans 12 amino acids. Trimming left V 5 bases short and J 6 bases short, with 14 bases between. This PCR relied on a set of 60 Vbeta primers and 13 Jbeta primers. Some clones are missing from TCRdb's copy, which holds only in-frame ones; the method was immunoSEQ multiplex PCR. Here the sample spans about 180,000 clones, around 75% being singletons. This sequence originates from a male donor in good health and CMV-seronegative. Sequenced material: PBMCs. The genes are TRBV29-1 and TRBJ2-7; the D gene is possibly TRBD2 (5 bases). CDR3 in DNA: TGCAGCGTTACGGAGGATTTCGGCGAGCAGTACTTC. As protein: CSVTEDFGEQYF.